This entry lists 31 T cell receptor beta chains sequenced from one sample in a study of T cells after somatic rescue of genetic block. Profiled with immunoSEQ multiplex PCR; TCRdb holds only in-frame clones, not every one. This table holds about 67,000 clones, approximately 90% found once. Source material: peripheral blood mononuclear cells (PBMCs). The receptors shown here come from a man in his forties.

V usage is TRBV4-1 and J usage is TRBJ1-3; perhaps TRBD1 as D (6 bases). Trimming took off 4 bases at V and 4 bases at J, with 14 bases between the two ends. The CDR3 has 15 amino acids. Germline V CDR1 and CDR2: MGHRA, YSYEKL. The CDR3 DNA follows: TGCGCCAGCAGCCTCGGACAGCTCGCGGGAAACACCATATATTTT. Translating gives CASSLGQLAGNTIYF.

The sample holds one count of this clone. J is TRBJ1-4 and V is TRBV9, with 8 bases matching TRBD1. This CDR3 contains 17 residues. V gave up 3 bases and J gave up 4 bases; unmatched junction bases: 11. The germline V gene encodes CDR1 SGDLS and CDR2 YYNGEE. CDR3 nucleotides: TGTGCCAGCAGCGCCGCCGGACAGGGAGGCATTAATGAAAAACTGTTTTTT. Translating gives CASSAAGQGGINEKLFF.

The chain recombines TRBV27 with TRBJ1-5; maybe TRBD1 (5 bases). Deletions cut 0 bases from V and 4 bases from J, with 10 bases between. CDR1 is MNHEY, CDR2 SMNVEV, per germline (reference sequence). The CDR3 runs to 15 residues. This CDR3 reads CASSLSAGPNQPQHF. The CDR3 DNA sequence: TGTGCCAGCAGTTTATCGGCGGGGCCGAATCAGCCCCAGCATTTT.

V and J are TRBV5-1 and TRBJ1-4, with TRBD1 matching over 7 bases. Germline CDR1 is SGHRS and CDR2 is YFSETQ. Germline trimming cut 3 bases from V and 3 bases from J; bases unmatched to any gene: 5. CDR3 length equals 15 residues. The CDR3 region has the DNA TGCGCCAGCAGCTCGTCGACAGGGTCTAATGAAAAACTGTTTTTT. This encodes CASSSSTGSNEKLFF.

The chain joins TRBV9 to TRBJ2-2; weak D call: TRBD2 (6 bases). The CDR3 sequence is 17 residues long. V lost 4 bases and J lost 1, with 17 bases in between. Per germline, CDR1 SGDLS and CDR2 YYNGEE. CDR3 loop: CASSLPVSSENTGELFF. CDR3 DNA sequence: TGTGCCAGCAGCCTTCCAGTGTCTAGCGAGAACACCGGGGAGCTGTTTTTT.

The gene calls are TRBV18 and TRBJ2-7, with D possibly being TRBD1 (6 bases). In germline, CDR1 is KGHSH, CDR2 LQKENI. The CDR3 sequence is 15 residues long. V was cut by 6 bases and J by 2 bases, with 17 bases left in between. The DNA of the CDR3 is TGTGCCAGCTCCTGGGGGCTCCAGGGCCCCTACGAGCAGTACTTC. Translated: CASSWGLQGPYEQYF.

The genes are TRBV6-5 and TRBJ2-7; possibly TRBD2 for D (7 bases). Germline V lookup: CDR1 MNHEY, CDR2 SVGAGI. This CDR3 is built from 14 residues. V shed 6 bases and J shed 0 bases, with 12 bases lying between them. CDR3 sequence (DNA): TGTGCCAGCAGAAGGGGGGGTGACTCCTACGAGCAGTACTTC. It codes for CASRRGGDSYEQYF.

The J gene is TRBJ2-7, the V gene TRBV5-4; D is perhaps TRBD1 (6 bases). The germline CDR1 and CDR2 sequences are SGHNT and YYREEE (reference sequence). The V and J ends lost 4 bases and 4 bases respectively, with 18 bases between them. The CDR3 spans 15 residues. CDR3 protein: CASSTQPGTPYEQYF. CDR3 nucleotide sequence: TGTGCCAGCAGCACTCAACCAGGGACACCATACGAGCAGTACTTC.

This chain uses TRBV21-1 with TRBJ1-4. TRBV21-1 is given as a pseudogene. The CDR3 totals 15 residues. The CDR3 spells CASSNLGVSNEKLFF. CDR3 coding DNA: TGTGCCAGCAGCAACCTAGGTGTGTCGAATGAAAAACTGTTTTTT.

The chain couples TRBV25-1 to TRBJ1-1, with D unresolved. The CDR3 extends over 15 amino acids. Trimming cost V 2 bases and J 0 bases, with 10 bases left between them. Germline V CDR1 and CDR2: MGHDK, SYGVNS. Written as DNA, the CDR3 is TGTGCCAGCAGTGAACGATGGGCCATGAACACTGAAGCTTTCTTT. Protein sequence: CASSERWAMNTEAFF.

This sequence joins TRBV5-6 and TRBJ2-7; D call uncertain. From germline, CDR1 is SGHDT and CDR2 YYEEEE. Deletions cut 0 bases from V and 3 bases from J, with 4 bases between. The CDR3 is made up of 12 amino acids. CDR3 in amino acids: CASSLGFYEQYF. The DNA of the CDR3 is TGTGCCAGCAGCTTGGGGTTCTACGAGCAGTACTTC.

The chain recombines TRBV7-2 with TRBJ1-5, with 8 bases lining up with TRBD1. The CDR3 contains 16 residues. Germline CDR1 and CDR2: SGHTA and FQGNSA. With 1 base clipped from V and 7 bases from J, the junction kept 9 bases outside the gene matches. CDR3 DNA sequence: TGTGCCAGCAGCTTAGTAGGGCAGGGGGCCAGGCAGCCCCAGCATTTT. Its translation is CASSLVGQGARQPQHF.

The rearrangement uses TRBV5-1 and TRBJ1-1; 7 bases agree with TRBD1. Germline V CDR1 and CDR2: SGHRS, YFSETQ. The CDR3 consists of 14 residues. With V trimmed by 4 bases and J by 4 bases, 7 bases remained unmatched. The CDR3 nucleotides are TGCGCCAGCAGCCTGACAGGGATGGGCACTGAAGCTTTCTTT. Amino acids: CASSLTGMGTEAFF.

The V call is TRBV5-1, the J call TRBJ1-1; 8 nucleotides agree with TRBD1. V gave up 0 bases and J gave up 5 bases; unmatched junction bases: 12. CDR3 size: 17 residues. CDR1 SGHRS and CDR2 YFSETQ come from the germline V gene. Here the CDR3 reads CASSLGLTGAGGTEAFF. The CDR3 bases are TGCGCCAGCAGCTTGGGTTTGACAGGGGCCGGGGGGACTGAAGCTTTCTTT.

J is TRBJ2-7 and V is TRBV27, with a weak D call TRBD1 (5 bases). Trimming pared 3 bases from V and 6 bases from J, leaving 9 bases between. The CDR3 loop spans 12 amino acids. CDR1 is MNHEY and CDR2 is SMNVEV in the germline V gene (reference sequence). This chain's CDR3 is CASSFAGFEQYF. In nucleotides, the CDR3 is TGTGCCAGCAGTTTTGCAGGGTTCGAGCAGTACTTC.

The rearrangement links TRBV9 to TRBJ2-7; TRBD2 matches 11 bases. Trimming cost V 5 bases and J 0 bases; bases outside gene matches: 4. From germline, CDR1 is SGDLS and CDR2 YYNGEE. There are 15 residues in the CDR3. The CDR3 region is CASSGGLAASYEQYF. The CDR3 nucleotides are TGTGCCAGCAGTGGGGGACTAGCGGCCTCCTACGAGCAGTACTTC.

V and J are TRBV5-6 and TRBJ2-7, with D possibly being TRBD1 (8 bases). Trimming shortened V by 3 bases and J by 3 bases, and 16 bases separated the two germline ends. The CDR3 is made up of 15 amino acids. Germline V gene lookup returns CDR1 SGHDT and CDR2 YYEEEE. The CDR3 spells CASSWGGTGHYEQYF. CDR3 sequence (DNA): TGTGCCAGCAGCTGGGGAGGGACAGGCCACTACGAGCAGTACTTC.

The rearrangement links TRBV5-4 to TRBJ1-4; D is ambiguous. V was cut by 0 bases and J by 2 bases, with 11 bases left in between. Germline V gene data show CDR1 as SGHNT and CDR2 as YYREEE (reference sequence). The length of the CDR3 is 16 residues. In nucleotides, the CDR3 is TGTGCCAGCAGCTTGGGCTTCCTTGGGACTAATGAAAAACTGTTTTTT. It is translated as CASSLGFLGTNEKLFF.

The count of this clone is one. The chain couples TRBV2 to TRBJ2-3; TRBD1 agrees at 7 bases. CDR3 size: 13 residues. V shed 6 bases and J 2 bases; nucleotides not matched to a gene: 2. Germline CDR1 reads SNHLY; CDR2 reads FYNNEI. CDR3 sequence reads: CASRGTVTDTQYF. CDR3 sequence (DNA): TGTGCCAGCAGGGGGACAGTCACAGATACGCAGTATTTT.

V gene TRBV6-1 combines with J gene TRBJ2-7, with 7 bases fitting TRBD1. Germline V gene lookup returns CDR1 MNHNS and CDR2 SASEGT. This CDR3 is built from 13 residues. J gave up 5 bases and V 8 bases, and 9 bases lay outside the gene matches. This CDR3 reads CASQGQLSDEQYF. CDR3 DNA sequence: TGTGCCAGCCAGGGACAGCTTAGCGACGAGCAGTACTTC.

The V call is TRBV18, the J call TRBJ2-3; 8 bases match TRBD1. The germline V gene has CDR1 KGHSH and CDR2 LQKENI. CDR3 length: 14 residues. J lost 4 bases, V lost 4 bases, and 4 bases had no gene match. CDR3 in amino acids: CASSLSTGADTQYF. The CDR3, as DNA: TGTGCCAGCTCACTCTCGACAGGGGCAGATACGCAGTATTTT.

The chain joins TRBV27 to TRBJ2-6, with unresolved D. Germline V lookup: CDR1 MNHEY, CDR2 SMNVEV (reference sequence). Trimming pared 2 bases from V and 10 bases from J, leaving 6 bases between. The CDR3 length is 12 residues. DNA for the CDR3: TGTGCCAGCAGTTTAGCCGGAAACGTCCTGACTTTC. As protein: CASSLAGNVLTF. The full variable domain, rest sourced from reference TRBV27 and TRBJ2-6, is EAQVTQNPRYLITVTGKKLTVTCSQNMNHEYMSWYRQDPGLGLRQIYYSMNVEVTDKGDVPEGYKVSRKEKRNFPLILESPSPNQTSLYFCASSLAGNVLTFGAGSRLTVL.

The rearrangement links TRBV6-4 to TRBJ2-2, with a possible D match to TRBD2 (5 bases). V was cut by 6 bases and J by 5 bases, with 13 bases left in between. This CDR3 is built from 14 residues. Per germline, CDR1 MRHNA and CDR2 SNTAGT. CDR3 loop: CASRTVRGTGELFF. DNA of the CDR3: TGTGCCAGCAGAACAGTGAGAGGGACCGGGGAGCTGTTTTTT.

This chain connects TRBV5-4 to TRBJ1-1, with a tentative D call TRBD1 (6 bases). Germline V CDR1 and CDR2: SGHNT, YYREEE (reference sequence). The CDR3 spans 14 residues. Trimming left V 3 bases short and J 11 bases short, with 20 bases between. The CDR3 is CASSWGGQGVSAFF. CDR3 nucleotide sequence: TGTGCCAGCAGCTGGGGGGGACAAGGGGTGAGTGCTTTCTTT.

This chain joins TRBV18 and TRBJ2-1; 13 nucleotides align to TRBD2. In germline, CDR1 is KGHSH, CDR2 LQKENI. The CDR3 extends over 15 amino acids. Trimming took 4 bases from V and 8 from J; bases not matched to a gene: 5. The CDR3 sequence: CASSLGLAGADEQFF. CDR3 sequence (DNA): TGTGCCAGCTCACTTGGACTAGCGGGAGCTGATGAGCAGTTCTTC.

This rearrangement joins TRBV2 to TRBJ2-6; the D is unclear. The CDR3 consists of 14 residues. Trimming removed 7 bases from V and 0 bases from J, with 7 bases in between. Germline-derived CDR1 and CDR2 are SNHLY and FYNNEI. CDR3 sequence reads: CASNGDSGANVLTF. The CDR3 DNA sequence: TGTGCCAGCAATGGGGACTCTGGGGCCAACGTCCTGACTTTC.

V usage is TRBV5-1 and J usage is TRBJ1-2, with D tentatively TRBD1 (5 bases). CDR1 SGHRS and CDR2 YFSETQ come from the germline V gene. CDR3 length: 13 amino acids. Trimming pared 9 bases from V and 6 bases from J, leaving 18 bases between. CDR3 coding DNA: TGCGCCACACAGGACCCCAACTTGGATGGCTACACCTTC. This codes for CATQDPNLDGYTF. The full variable domain, with the rest looked up from reference TRBV5-1 and TRBJ1-2, is KAGVTQTPRYLIKTRGQQVTLSCSPISGHRSVSWYQQTPGQGLQFLFEYFSETQRNKGNFPGRFSGRQFSNSRSEMNVSTLELGDSALYLCATQDPNLDGYTFGSGTRLTVV.

The chain carries TRBV7-9 and TRBJ2-3, with D uncertain. Germline CDR1 is SEHNR and CDR2 is FQNEAQ (reference sequence). With 4 bases removed from V and 3 bases from J, the gap between germline ends came to 17 bases. The CDR3 has 16 amino acids. Here the CDR3 DNA reads TGTGCCAGCAGCTCCCCCCTAGGTTCCCTAACAGATACGCAGTATTTT. Protein sequence: CASSSPLGSLTDTQYF.

The V and J genes are TRBV6-5 and TRBJ2-7, with 9 bases matching TRBD2. Unmatched junction bases numbered 7, after V lost 2 bases and J lost 2 bases. This CDR3 is built from 16 residues. Looked up from germline, CDR1 is MNHEY and CDR2 is SVGAGI. The CDR3 is CASSYGVLAGTYEQYF. The CDR3 DNA follows: TGTGCCAGCAGTTACGGGGTTCTAGCGGGGACCTACGAGCAGTACTTC.

The chain links TRBV28 to TRBJ1-2; 8 bases agree with TRBD1. Germline CDR1 and CDR2: MDHEN and SYDVKM. V dropped 6 bases and J dropped 8; count of bases not matched to a gene: 8. The length of the CDR3 is 13 residues. DNA for the CDR3: TGTGCCAGCAGCTCGGACAGGGTTCGAGGCTACACCTTC. It encodes CASSSDRVRGYTF.

The chain links TRBV12-5 to TRBJ2-2; D not resolved. Germline-derived CDR1 and CDR2 are LGHNT and FRNRAP. Trimming stripped 4 bases from V and 3 bases from J, with 9 bases between. The CDR3 spans 14 residues. CDR3 bases: TGTGCTAGTGGTTCTGACACTTACACCGGGGAGCTGTTTTTT. The encoded protein is CASGSDTYTGELFF. The full variable domain, with the rest looked up from reference TRBV12-5 and TRBJ2-2, is DARVTQTPRHKVTEMGQEVTMRCQPILGHNTVFWYRQTMMQGLELLAYFRNRAPLDDSGMPKDRFSAEMPDATLATLKIQPSEPRDSAVYFCASGSDTYTGELFFGEGSRLTVL.